Below are 5 T cell receptor beta chains sequenced from a single sample in a study of shared clonotypes between healthy human individuals (dated by TCRdb to 2018 to 2021). CD8 naive samples consisted of CD45RO-negative cells that were positively selected for CCR7, yielding a CD45RA+CCR7+ population without TemRA cells. The library was prepared using the immunoSEQ multiplex PCR assay. The source is immuneACCESS, and TCRdb retained only in-frame sequences with V and J called. Part of the clones is not carried over; for the studies checked, unresolved V genes explain less than half of this, and the remainder is unexplained. The sample records some 2.1 million clones, 93% of which are singletons. The ten top clones hold around 1.7% of the sample. Sequenced input: naive CD8+ T cells from PBMCs. The cell subset or site label here, explained by the study, means: CD45RA+CCR7+. The receptors shown here come from a man between 18 and 29 years old in good health. Some clones in this sample may be carry-over from other donors' samples.

The chain couples TRBV2 to TRBJ2-1; the match to TRBD1 covers 8 bases. This CDR3 is 14 amino acids long. CDR1 and CDR2 from the germline V gene are SNHLY and FYNNEI. J lost 5 bases, V lost 4 bases, and 4 bases had no gene match. The CDR3 sequence is CASSGQGFNNEQFF. Here the CDR3 DNA reads TGTGCCAGCAGTGGACAGGGGTTCAACAATGAGCAGTTCTTC.

CDR3 residues: CATSRTQGRSYNEQFF. The CDR3 nucleotides read TGTGCCACCAGCAGGACCCAGGGGAGGTCCTACAATGAGCAGTTCTTC. The chain couples TRBV15 to TRBJ2-1; the D call may be TRBD1 or TRBD2 (6 bases each). Germline CDR1 is LNHNV and CDR2 is YYDKDF (reference sequence). CDR3 length: 16 amino acids. The V end lost 3 bases, the J end lost 1 base, and 13 bases lay between the germline ends.

The chain is built from TRBV7-9 and TRBJ1-5, with D uncertain. The V gene lost 1 base and the J gene lost 9 bases, with 10 bases spanning the gap. CDR3 length equals 13 residues. CDR1 SEHNR and CDR2 FQNEAQ come from the germline V gene (reference sequence). DNA for the CDR3: TGTGCCAGCAGCTTAGACCCTGACGGGCCCCAGCATTTT. It yields the protein CASSLDPDGPQHF.

The rearrangement links TRBV14 to TRBJ1-1; the match to TRBD1 covers 9 bases. The V segment lost 6 bases and the J segment 6 bases; nucleotides outside the gene matches: 5. This CDR3 has 13 residues. The germline CDR1 and CDR2 sequences are SGHDN and FVKESK. Here the CDR3 reads CASRGTGKAEAFF. DNA for the CDR3: TGTGCCAGCAGAGGGACAGGGAAGGCTGAAGCTTTCTTT.

Details on this clone: Other DNA sequences in the same sample also yield this CDR3. V and J are TRBV28 and TRBJ2-5; D gene uncertain. The CDR3 length is 11 residues. The germline gives CDR1 MDHEN, CDR2 SYDVKM. Trimming shortened V by 3 bases and J by 5 bases, and 4 bases separated the two germline ends. CDR3 sequence reads: CASSFSETQYF. The CDR3 DNA sequence: TGTGCCAGCAGTTTCAGTGAGACCCAGTACTTC.